The T cell receptor (beta chain) under discussion was sequenced for a study of T cell changes during pregnancy in multiple sclerosis. Trimming stripped 4 bases from V and 5 bases from J, with 16 bases between. The CDR3 is 14 amino acids. The V gene's germline CDR1 is SGHDT and CDR2 YYEEEE. Sequencing was performed with immunoSEQ multiplex PCR; in TCRdb, only in-frame clones are kept and a portion is missing. The data show tens of thousands of clones, nearly 95% seen once. The chain recombines TRBV5-6 with TRBJ2-7, with a tentative D call TRBD1 (6 bases). The clonotype originates from a female donor with multiple sclerosis, enrolled in a pregnancy study. Sequences were derived from peripheral blood, sampled after pregnancy. The CDR3 is CASSPGVDFNEQYF. The CDR3 bases are TGTGCCAGCAGCCCAGGGGTGGATTTCAACGAGCAGTACTTC. Full variable domain (outside the CDR3, taken from reference TRBV5-6 and TRBJ2-7): DAGVTQSPTHLIKTRGQQVTLRCSPKSGHDTVSWYQQALGQGPQFIFQYYEEEERQRGNFPDRFSGHQFPNYSSELNVNALLLGDSALYLCASSPGVDFNEQYFGPGTRLTVT.